This TCR beta chain was obtained from a study of CD8+ T cells in alopecia areata. The wider study: The protocol delivered tofacitinib for 6 to 18 months, then withdrew it for 6 months.

Using a FACSAria, the CD4+ and CD8+ T cells were sorted from the PBMCs. As regards this clone: Antigen unknown.

The CDR3 runs to 17 residues. V gave up 1 base and J gave up 4 bases, with 17 bases separating them. CDR1 is SGHTA, CDR2 FQGNSA, per germline. cDNA reverse transcribed from extracted RNA served as the sequencing template. TCRdb's table, derived via immunoSEQ multiplex PCR, lists solely in-frame clones and lacks some. The table records over 200,000 clones, 50% to 60% of them present only once. Study-level findings and limits: TCRs were shared less clearly across patients than in mice, possibly for HLA-related reasons. Normal scalp had lower clonality than lesional scalp, with alopecia totalis/universalis lesions showing this most strongly.

The starting material was CD4+ T cells sorted from blood, obtained at week 0. The sequence was obtained from a human donor with alopecia areata. J is TRBJ1-5 and V is TRBV7-2; D might be TRBD1 (5 bases). CDR3 sequence (DNA): TGTGCCAGCAGCTTAGTCCCCACAGGAGCCTCTAATCAGCCCCAGCATTTT. Amino acid sequence: CASSLVPTGASNQPQHF.